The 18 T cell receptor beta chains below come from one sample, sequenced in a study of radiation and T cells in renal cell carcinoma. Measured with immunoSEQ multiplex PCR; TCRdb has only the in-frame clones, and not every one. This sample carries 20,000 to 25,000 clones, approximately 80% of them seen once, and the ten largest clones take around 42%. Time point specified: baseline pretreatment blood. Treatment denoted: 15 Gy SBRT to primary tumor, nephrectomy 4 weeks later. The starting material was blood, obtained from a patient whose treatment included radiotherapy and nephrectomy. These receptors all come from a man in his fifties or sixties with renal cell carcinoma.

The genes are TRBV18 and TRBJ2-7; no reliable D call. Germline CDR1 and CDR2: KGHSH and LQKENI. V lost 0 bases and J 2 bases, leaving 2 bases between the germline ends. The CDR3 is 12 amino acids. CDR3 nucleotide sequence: TGTGCCAGCTCACCACCGACCTACGAGCAGTACTTC. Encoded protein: CASSPPTYEQYF.

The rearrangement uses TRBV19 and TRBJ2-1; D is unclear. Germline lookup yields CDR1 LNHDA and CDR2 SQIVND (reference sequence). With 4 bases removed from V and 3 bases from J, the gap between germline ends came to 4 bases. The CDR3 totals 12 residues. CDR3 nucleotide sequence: TGTGCCAGTAGTACGTACTACAATGAGCAGTTCTTC. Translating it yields CASSTYYNEQFF. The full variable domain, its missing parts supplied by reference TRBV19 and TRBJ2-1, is DGGITQSPKYLFRKEGQNVTLSCEQNLNHDAMYWYRQDPGQGLRLIYYSQIVNDFQKGDIAEGYSVSREKKESFPLTVTSAQKNPTAFYLCASSTYYNEQFFGPGTRLTVL.

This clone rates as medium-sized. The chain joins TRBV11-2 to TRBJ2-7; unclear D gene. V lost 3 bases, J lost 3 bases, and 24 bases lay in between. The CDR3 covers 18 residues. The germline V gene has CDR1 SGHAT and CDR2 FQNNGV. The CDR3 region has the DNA TGTGCCAGCAGCTTCCACCTCTATGGCGGTAGGCCACTCTACGAGCAGTACTTC. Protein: CASSFHLYGGRPLYEQYF.

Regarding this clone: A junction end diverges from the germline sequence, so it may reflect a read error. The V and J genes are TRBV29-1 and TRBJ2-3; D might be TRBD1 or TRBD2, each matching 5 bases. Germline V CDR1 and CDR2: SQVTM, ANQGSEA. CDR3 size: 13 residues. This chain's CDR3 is CSVEVGGTDTQYF. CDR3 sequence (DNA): TGCAGCGTGGAAGTGGGGGGCACAGATACGCAGTATTTT.

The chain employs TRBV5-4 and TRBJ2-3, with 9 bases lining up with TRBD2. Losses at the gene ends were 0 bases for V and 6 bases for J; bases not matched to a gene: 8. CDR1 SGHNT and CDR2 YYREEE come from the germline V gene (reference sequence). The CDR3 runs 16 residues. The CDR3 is CASSLESGGRADTQYF. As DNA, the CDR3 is TGTGCCAGCAGCTTGGAGTCGGGCGGGAGGGCCGATACGCAGTATTTT.

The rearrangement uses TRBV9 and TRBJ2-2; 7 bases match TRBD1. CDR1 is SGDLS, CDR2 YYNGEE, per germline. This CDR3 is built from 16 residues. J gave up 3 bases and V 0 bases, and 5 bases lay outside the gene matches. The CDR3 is CASSVVKGADTGELFF. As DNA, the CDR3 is TGTGCCAGCAGCGTAGTTAAGGGGGCAGACACCGGGGAGCTGTTTTTT.

The CDR3 DNA follows: TGTGCCAGCAGCGGAGGGGGGACAGGGAAAAAGTATGGCTACACCTTC. It is translated as CASSGGGTGKKYGYTF. The chain links TRBV7-2 to TRBJ1-2, with 9 bases that match TRBD1. The trim removed 5 bases at V and 5 bases at J, leaving 12 bases unmatched. CDR1 is SGHTA and CDR2 is FQGNSA in the germline V gene. The CDR3 sequence is 16 residues long.

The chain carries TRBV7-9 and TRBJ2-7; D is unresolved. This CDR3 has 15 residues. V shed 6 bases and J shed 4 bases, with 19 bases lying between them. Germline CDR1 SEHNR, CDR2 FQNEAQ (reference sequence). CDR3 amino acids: CASRPPVGGKYEQYF. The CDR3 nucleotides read TGTGCCAGCAGGCCCCCCGTGGGCGGAAAATACGAGCAGTACTTC.

CDR3 nucleotide sequence: TGTGCCAGCAGCTTAGGGGTCGGGGCGATGGCCTACAATGAGCAGTTCTTC. Protein sequence: CASSLGVGAMAYNEQFF. The chain couples TRBV7-9 to TRBJ2-1; D is possibly TRBD1 or TRBD2 (5 bases each). This CDR3 region has 17 residues. Trimming took off 1 base at V and 2 bases at J, with 15 bases between the two ends. Germline loops: CDR1 SEHNR, CDR2 FQNEAQ (reference sequence).

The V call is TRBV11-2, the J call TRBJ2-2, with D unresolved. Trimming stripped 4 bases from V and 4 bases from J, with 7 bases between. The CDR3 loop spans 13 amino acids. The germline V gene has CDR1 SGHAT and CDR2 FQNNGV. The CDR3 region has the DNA TGTGCCAGCAGCTCGTTGGTCACCGGGGAGCTGTTTTTT. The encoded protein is CASSSLVTGELFF.

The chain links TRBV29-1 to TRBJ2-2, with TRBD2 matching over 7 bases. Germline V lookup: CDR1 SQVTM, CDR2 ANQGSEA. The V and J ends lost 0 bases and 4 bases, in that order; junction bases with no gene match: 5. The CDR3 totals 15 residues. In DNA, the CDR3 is TGCAGCGTTGAAGAAACGGGACTACCCACCGGGGAGCTGTTTTTT. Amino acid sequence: CSVEETGLPTGELFF.

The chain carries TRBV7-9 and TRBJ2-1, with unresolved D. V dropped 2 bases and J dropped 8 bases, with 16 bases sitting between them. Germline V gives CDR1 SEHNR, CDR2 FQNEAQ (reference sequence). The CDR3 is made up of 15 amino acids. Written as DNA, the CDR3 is TGTGCCAGCAGCTTATCGCCGCTGTGGTCGGATGAGCAGTTCTTC. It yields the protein CASSLSPLWSDEQFF.

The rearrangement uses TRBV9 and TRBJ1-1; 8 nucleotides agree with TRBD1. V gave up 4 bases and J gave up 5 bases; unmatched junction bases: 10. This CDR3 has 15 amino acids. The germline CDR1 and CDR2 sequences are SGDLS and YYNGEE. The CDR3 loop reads CASSLQGGRGTEAFF. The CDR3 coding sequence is TGTGCCAGCAGCCTACAGGGGGGTCGGGGTACTGAAGCTTTCTTT.

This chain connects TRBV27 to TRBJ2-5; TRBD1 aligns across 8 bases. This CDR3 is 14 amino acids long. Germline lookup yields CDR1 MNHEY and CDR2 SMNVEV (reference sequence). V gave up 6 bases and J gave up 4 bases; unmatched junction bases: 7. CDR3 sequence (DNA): TGTGCCAGCAGCCGACAGGGGAACACAGAGACCCAGTACTTC. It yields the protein CASSRQGNTETQYF.

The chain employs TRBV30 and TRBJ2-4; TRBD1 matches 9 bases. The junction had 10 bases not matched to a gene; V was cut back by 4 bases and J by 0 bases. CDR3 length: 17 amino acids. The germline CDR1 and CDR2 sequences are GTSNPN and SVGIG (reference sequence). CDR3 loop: CAWNPGQGPLAKNIQYF. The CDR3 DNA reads TGTGCCTGGAACCCGGGACAGGGCCCCTTAGCCAAAAACATTCAGTACTTC.

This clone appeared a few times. The CDR3: CATSRQGGETQYF. The CDR3 DNA reads as TGTGCCACCAGCAGACAGGGGGGCGAGACCCAGTACTTC. V gene TRBV15 combines with J gene TRBJ2-5, with D possibly being TRBD1 (7 bases). This CDR3 comprises 13 residues. V dropped 2 bases and J dropped 5 bases, with 9 bases sitting between them. CDR1 and CDR2 (germline): LNHNV, YYDKDF (reference sequence).

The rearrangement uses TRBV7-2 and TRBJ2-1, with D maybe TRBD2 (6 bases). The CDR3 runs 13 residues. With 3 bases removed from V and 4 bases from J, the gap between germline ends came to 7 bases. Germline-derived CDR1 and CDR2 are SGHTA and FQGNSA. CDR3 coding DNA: TGTGCCAGCAGCTTGGGGACTTACAATGAGCAGTTCTTC. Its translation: CASSLGTYNEQFF.

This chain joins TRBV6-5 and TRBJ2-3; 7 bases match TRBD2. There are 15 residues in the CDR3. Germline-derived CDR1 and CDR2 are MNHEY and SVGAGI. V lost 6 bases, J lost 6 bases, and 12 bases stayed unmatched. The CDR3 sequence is CASSSRLARGDTQYF. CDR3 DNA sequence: TGTGCCAGCAGCTCCCGACTAGCCCGCGGGGATACGCAGTATTTT.